This T cell receptor beta chain was sequenced in a study of shared clonotypes between healthy human individuals. The healthy adult donors were HIV-negative and reported no recent acute infections or vaccinations. Every one of the donors was a Caucasian adult that lived in Nashville, Tennessee. The CD8 memory fraction combined CD45RO+ cells with TemRA cells (CCR7-negative CD45RA+). Findings and limits, study-wide: When compared with the clonotypes that were shared by all four sorted-subset donors, the non-shared clonotypes turned out to have lower generation probabilities.

Worth noting for this clone: Its specificity is unknown.

Profiling relied on immunoSEQ multiplex PCR, and the TCRdb table lists in-frame clones only, not all of them. The table has some 89,000 clones, 67% seen once; the top ten hold 45%. V lost 1 base and J 11 bases, leaving 9 bases between the germline ends. The CDR3 spans 11 residues. CDR1 is MGHDK, CDR2 SYGVNS, per germline. This receptor was identified in a man aged 25-45 years in good health. Sequencing was carried out using memory CD8+ T cells sorted from blood. The sample's subset: CD45RO+ cells pooled with CCR7-negative TemRA cells. J is TRBJ2-7 and V is TRBV25-1, with D possibly matching TRBD1 (5 bases). The CDR3 here is CASSEFEQEYF. The CDR3 DNA follows: TGTGCCAGCAGTGAATTTGAACAGGAGTACTTC.